This T cell receptor beta chain was retrieved from a study of neurological immune-mediated disorders. TCRdb recomputed calls from the 5' RACE reads with MiXCR, one row per CDR3 protein. The sample shows roughly 70,000 distinct CDR3 sequences, 4.8% of them seen only once. This clonotype appeared many times. This CDR3 is 12 amino acids long. The germline V gene has CDR1 DFQATT and CDR2 SNEGSKA (reference sequence). V dropped 2 bases and J dropped 0 bases, with 5 bases sitting between them. Sequencing used PBMCs. The sequence was obtained from a woman in her 70s with multiple sclerosis. The chain is built from TRBV20-1 and TRBJ2-7; no reliable D call. The CDR3 reads CSARSSSYEQYF. CDR3 in DNA: TGCAGTGCTAGATCCAGCTCCTACGAGCAGTACTTC.